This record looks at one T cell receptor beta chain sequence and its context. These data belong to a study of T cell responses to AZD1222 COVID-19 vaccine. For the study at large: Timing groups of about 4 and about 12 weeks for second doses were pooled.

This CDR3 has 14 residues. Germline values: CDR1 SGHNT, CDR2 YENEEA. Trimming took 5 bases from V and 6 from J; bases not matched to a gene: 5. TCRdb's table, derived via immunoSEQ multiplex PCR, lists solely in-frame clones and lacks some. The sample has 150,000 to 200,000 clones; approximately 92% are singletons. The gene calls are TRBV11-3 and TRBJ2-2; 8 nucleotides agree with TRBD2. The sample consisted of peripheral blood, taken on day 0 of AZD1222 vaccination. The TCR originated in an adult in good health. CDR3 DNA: TGTGCCAGCAGCCTCTCGGGGGGGGCCGGGGAGCTGTTTTTT. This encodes CASSLSGGAGELFF.